The clone carrying this TCR beta chain was recorded at least ten times. The data derive from a study of T cells in Graves' hyperthyroidism and ophthalmopathy. TCR beta CDR3 regions were amplified from RNA. The TCR CDR3 first-round RT-PCR relied on the HTBI primer set. MiXCR, run by TCRdb on the multiplex PCR reads, gives a single entry per CDR3 protein. The data contain 340,000 or so distinct CDR3 sequences, around 20% of them singletons. The CDR3 loop spans 13 amino acids. The V end was cut by 4 bases, the J end by 2 bases, with 8 bases between. Germline V lookup: CDR1 SNHLY, CDR2 FYNNEI. Uncontrolled infection, other autoimmune disease, pregnancy or lactation disqualified patients from enrolment.

The origin of this receptor is a woman between 45 and 65 years old with Graves' hyperthyroidism. The chain combines TRBV2 with TRBJ1-2; D remains unclear. The source material was blood. Here the CDR3 reads CASSGRPNYGYTF. CDR3 bases: TGTGCCAGCAGTGGTAGACCAAACTATGGCTACACCTTC.